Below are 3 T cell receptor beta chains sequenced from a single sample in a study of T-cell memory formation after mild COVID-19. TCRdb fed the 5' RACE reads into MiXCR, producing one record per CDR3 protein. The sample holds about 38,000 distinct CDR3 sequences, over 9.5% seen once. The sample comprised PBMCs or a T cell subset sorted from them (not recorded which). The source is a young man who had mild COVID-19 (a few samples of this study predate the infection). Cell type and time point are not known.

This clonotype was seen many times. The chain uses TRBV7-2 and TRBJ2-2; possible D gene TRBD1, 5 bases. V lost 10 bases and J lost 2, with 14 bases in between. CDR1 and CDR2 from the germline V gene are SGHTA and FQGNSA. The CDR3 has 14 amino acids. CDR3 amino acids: CATRRQPNTGELFF. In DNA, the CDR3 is TGTGCCACCCGGAGACAGCCCAACACCGGGGAGCTGTTTTTT.

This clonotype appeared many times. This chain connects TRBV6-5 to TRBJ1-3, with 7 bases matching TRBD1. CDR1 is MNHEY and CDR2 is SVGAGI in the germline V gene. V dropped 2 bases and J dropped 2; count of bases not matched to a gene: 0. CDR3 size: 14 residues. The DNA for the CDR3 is TGTGCCAGCAGTTACACAGGGGCTGGAAACACCATATATTTT. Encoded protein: CASSYTGAGNTIYF.

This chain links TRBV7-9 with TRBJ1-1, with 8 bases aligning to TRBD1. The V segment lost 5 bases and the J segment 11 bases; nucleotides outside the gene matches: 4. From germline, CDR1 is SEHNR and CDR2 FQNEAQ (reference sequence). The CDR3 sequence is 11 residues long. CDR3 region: CASSPDRDAFF. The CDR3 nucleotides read TGTGCCAGCAGCCCGGACAGGGACGCTTTCTTT.